Below, one T cell receptor beta chain is given with its context. Many counts were recorded for this clonotype. The specificity of this receptor is unknown. Base qualities are not recorded, but no much larger clone differs from it by a single base. CDR1 and CDR2 (SEHNR, FQNEAQ) derive from the germline V gene (reference sequence). The CDR3 runs 13 residues from the cysteine to the phenylalanine. Only the CDR3 region is kept as DNA, spanning 39 bases read in frame from base 1. V drops 4 bases and J drops 6 bases, leaving 12 bases in between. Instrument on record: Illumina HiSeq 1500. The public reads were reprocessed in TCRdb via fastp at Q25 and MiXCR, keeping in-frame beta chains. CDR3 protein sequences are deduplicated, and each keeps its most common genes and DNA. The sample has about 180,000 distinct CDR3 sequences on record, over 13% of them singletons. The biggest ten clones account for more than 20% of the sample.

The sample belongs to a study of T cell repertoires in cytomegalovirus infection (dated by TCRdb to the late 2010s). In terms of the full investigation: Donor HLA type was relevant to the analysis, because carriage of CMV infection together with the matching HLA type was indicated by public TCR beta signatures.

Study-wide findings and limitations: In both this cohort and an independent roughly 400-donor cohort, the cumulative frequency of public TCR beta family members distinguished carriers of CMV infection plus the relevant HLA type. The ex vivo response was dominated by HLA-C-restricted CMV-specific TCR beta clonotypes, which also provided the single most frequent clonotype in two of eight donors.

This chain is built from TRBV7-9 and TRBJ1-1, and possibly TRBD1, on 5 matching bases. The material sequenced was PBMCs. The origin of this receptor is a human donor in good health (CMV status not recorded). Some clones in this sample may be carry-over from other donors' samples. The CDR3 corresponds to CASSSGTFAEAFF. In nucleotide form, the sequence is TGTGCCAGCAGCTCCGGGACGTTTGCTGAAGCTTTCTTT.